This T cell receptor beta chain was captured by sequencing in a study of cytomegalovirus exposure and HLA in healthy donors. For the study at large: Earlier, roughly 120 million unique TCR beta sequences were recovered from around 190 million T cells by an analysis.

Vbeta (60) and Jbeta (13) primers were used in the PCR. Using immunoSEQ multiplex PCR, the repertoire was profiled, and TCRdb retains in-frame clones only, with some absent. The data contain roughly 190,000 clones, roughly 75% of them singletons. Study-wide results and limits: Later work associated roughly 17,000 TCR beta sequences with HLA alleles at 0.05 false discovery rate.

Details on this clone: The target antigen is unknown.

Germline assignment: CDR1 ENHRY and CDR2 SYGVKD. The V and J ends lost 5 bases and 5 bases, in that order; junction bases with no gene match: 2. The CDR3 contains 14 residues. V and J are TRBV10-3 and TRBJ1-6, with 8 bases aligning to TRBD1. This TCR was sampled from a man aged 25-45 years in good health and CMV-seropositive. The sequenced material came from PBMCs. DNA of the CDR3: TGTGCCATCAGTCCGGGACAGGATAATTCACCCCTCCACTTT. It codes for CAISPGQDNSPLHF.